What follows are 13 T cell receptor beta chains derived from one specimen sequenced in a study of CD8+CD57+ T cells in acquired aplastic anemia. For sequencing, patients were chosen who had shown expansion of CD8+CD57+ cells by flow cytometry. CDR3 and TCR beta VDJ profiling relied on a genomic DNA template. TCRdb reprocessed the reads with MiXCR, giving one entry per CDR3 protein. The repertoire holds 120,000 or so distinct CDR3 sequences, with about 43% as singletons. The specimen was sorted CD4+, CD8+, or CD8+CD57+ T cells (not recorded which) from PBMCs. These receptor sequences come from a human donor with aplastic anemia.

For this clonotype: A read error may be the cause here, since a much bigger clone is one base away. The V call is TRBV5-1, the J call TRBJ2-7; the match to TRBD1 covers 7 bases. CDR3 length: 14 residues. Trimming cost V 4 bases and J 2 bases; bases outside gene matches: 6. CDR1 is SGHRS and CDR2 is YFSETQ in the germline V gene. CDR3 bases: TGCGCCAGCAGCCCTGGGACAGCCCCCTACGAGCAGTACTTC. It translates to CASSPGTAPYEQYF.

This clonotype was recorded at least ten times. J is TRBJ1-1 and V is TRBV5-1; D is unresolved. The germline gives CDR1 SGHRS, CDR2 YFSETQ. CDR3 size: 13 residues. The V gene lost 0 bases and the J gene lost 3 bases, with 6 bases spanning the gap. In DNA, the CDR3 is TGCGCCAGCAGCTTGGTGCCTGACACTGAAGCTTTCTTT. Amino acids: CASSLVPDTEAFF. The full variable domain, completed using reference TRBV5-1 and TRBJ1-1, is KAGVTQTPRYLIKTRGQQVTLSCSPISGHRSVSWYQQTPGQGLQFLFEYFSETQRNKGNFPGRFSGRQFSNSRSEMNVSTLELGDSALYLCASSLVPDTEAFFGQGTRLTVV.

This clonotype is deemed medium-sized. The chain uses TRBV15 and TRBJ2-6; D call uncertain. The CDR3 extends over 16 amino acids. In germline, CDR1 is LNHNV, CDR2 YYDKDF (reference sequence). Trimming took 0 bases from V and 4 from J, leaving 10 bases between them. The CDR3 DNA reads as TGTGCCACCAGCAGAGATCGTTTGTCCGGGGCCAACGTCCTGACTTTC. This gives the protein CATSRDRLSGANVLTF. The variable domain in full, with the rest retrieved from reference TRBV15 and TRBJ2-6, is DAMVIQNPRYQVTQFGKPVTLSCSQTLNHNVMYWYQQKSSQAPKLLFHYYDKDFNNEADTPDNFQSRRPNTSFCFLDIRSPGLGDTAMYLCATSRDRLSGANVLTFGAGSRLTVL.

This clonotype occurred a few times. This may arise from a read error, as a much more abundant clone is one base away. The genes are TRBV7-9 and TRBJ1-1; the D is unclear. Germline V gene data show CDR1 as SEHNR and CDR2 as FQNEAQ (reference sequence). CDR3 length: 12 residues. The CDR3 region is CASSRYGTEALF. For the CDR3, the DNA is TGTGCCAGCAGCCGATATGGTACTGAAGCTCTCTTT.

The V gene is TRBV5-8, the J gene TRBJ1-6; 9 nucleotides line up with TRBD1. CDR3 length: 14 residues. Germline trimming cut 3 bases from V and 8 bases from J; bases unmatched to any gene: 3. CDR1 is SGHTS and CDR2 is YDEGEE in the germline V gene. CDR3 amino acids: CASSSGQGDSPLHF. The CDR3, as DNA: TGTGCCAGCAGCTCGGGACAGGGTGATTCACCCCTCCACTTT.

This clonotype turned up a few times. A much larger clone lies a single base off, so this may be a read error. Since the CDR3 does not end with the conserved phenylalanine or tryptophan, this likely comes from a read error. The chain has TRBV24-1 and TRBJ2-2; possibly TRBD1 or TRBD2 for D (6 bases each). This CDR3 region has 13 residues. The germline V gene has CDR1 KGHDR and CDR2 SFDVKD. CDR3: CVIQGRGAGELFS. CDR3 coding DNA: TGTGTCATTCAAGGAAGGGGGGCCGGGGAGCTGTTTTCT.

The chain joins TRBV7-9 to TRBJ2-7; no definite D call. This CDR3 has 12 residues. Germline values: CDR1 SEHNR, CDR2 FQNEAQ (reference sequence). The V gene lost 1 base and the J gene lost 5 bases, with 6 bases spanning the gap. CDR3 protein: CASSLVFDEQYF. The CDR3 bases are TGTGCCAGCAGCTTAGTGTTCGACGAGCAGTACTTC.

This clonotype appeared many times. V is TRBV6-1 and J is TRBJ2-2; either TRBD1 or TRBD2 may supply D (6 bases each). The V gene's germline CDR1 is MNHNS and CDR2 SASEGT. The CDR3 is made up of 14 amino acids. Trimming cost V 7 bases and J 6 bases, with 15 bases left between them. CDR3 in DNA: TGTGCCAGCACCGTACGGAGGGGGGCCGGGGAGCTGTTTTTT. Its translation is CASTVRRGAGELFF.

The J gene is TRBJ2-1, the V gene TRBV29-1; D unresolved. The germline V gene encodes CDR1 SQVTM and CDR2 ANQGSEA. This CDR3 has 14 amino acids. Deletions cut 0 bases from V and 6 bases from J, with 12 bases between. CDR3 nucleotide sequence: TGCAGCGTTGAAGATCTTAAAGTGGGCAATGAGCAGTTCTTC. Translation gives CSVEDLKVGNEQFF.

This clonotype was detected many times. The chain carries TRBV29-1 and TRBJ1-4, with D unclear. The CDR3 sequence is 11 residues long. Germline assignment: CDR1 SQVTM and CDR2 ANQGSEA. Between the trimmed V and J ends, which lost 5 bases and 12 bases, there was a span of 13 bases. This chain's CDR3 is CSVLTPEELFF. As DNA, the CDR3 is TGCAGCGTTTTGACACCCGAGGAACTGTTTTTT.

The J gene is TRBJ2-3, the V gene TRBV7-2; the D is unclear. This CDR3 has 12 residues. The germline V gene has CDR1 SGHTA and CDR2 FQGNSA. The ends were cut back, 7 bases at V and 2 bases at J, with 7 bases in the middle. CDR3 sequence reads: CASKADTDTQYF. CDR3 nucleotide sequence: TGTGCCAGCAAGGCAGACACAGATACGCAGTATTTT.

This chain joins TRBV29-1 and TRBJ2-1; TRBD1 might be the D (5 bases). Between the trimmed V and J ends, which lost 7 bases and 0 bases, there was a span of 16 bases. Germline V CDR1 and CDR2: SQVTM, ANQGSEA. The CDR3 sequence is 15 residues long. CDR3 residues: CSGEKGASSYNEQFF. In nucleotides, the CDR3 is TGCAGCGGGGAAAAAGGGGCGAGCTCCTACAATGAGCAGTTCTTC.

The chain links TRBV20-1 to TRBJ1-6, with 7 bases identical to TRBD1. J gave up 8 bases and V 0 bases, and 1 base lay outside the gene matches. The CDR3 covers 13 residues. CDR1 is DFQATT, CDR2 SNEGSKA, per germline (reference sequence). In DNA, the CDR3 is TGCAGTGCTAGAGACAGGGGGTATTCACCCCTCCACTTT. Residues: CSARDRGYSPLHF.